The sequence of this T cell receptor beta chain was determined in a study of CXCR3-negative and CXCR3-positive naive CD8 T cells. In preparing the TRB cDNA libraries, 5' RACE with UMI labels was used. One entry per CDR3 protein, without DNA, is what TCRdb gives after re-calling the 5' RACE reads. This sample's table reports about 63,000 distinct CDR3 sequences. CDR3 length: 16 residues. CDR1 and CDR2 (germline): MDHEN, SYDVKM. Whole-study results and caveats: CXCR3-negative and CXCR3-positive naive cells shared comparable TRBV-TRBJ usage, but memory cells did not. CD5 surface expression was similar among naive subsets, and TCR strength was estimated by inference from TRB CDR3 properties. For CXCR3-positive naive cells, TRB CDR3s were more hydrophobic than those of CXCR3-negative naive cells.

A word on this clonotype: Its antigen is not identified.

Sequencing was done on a sample of naive CXCR3+ CD8+ T cells from blood. Subset here: CD45RO-CCR7+CD27+CD95- naive CD8+ T cells expressing CXCR3 (TNR3+). The V call is TRBV28, the J call TRBJ2-1; absent DNA, TCRdb's TRBD2 call cannot be checked. This sequence was found in a human donor in good health. Some clones in this sample may be carry-over from other donors' samples. The CDR3 region is CASSLPTSGSVNEQFF. The full variable domain, with the rest looked up from reference TRBV28 and TRBJ2-1, is DVKVTQSSRYLVKRTGEKVFLECVQDMDHENMFWYRQDPGLGLRLIYFSYDVKMKEKGDIPEGYSVSREKKERFSLILESASTNQTSMYLCASSLPTSGSVNEQFFGPGTRLTVL.